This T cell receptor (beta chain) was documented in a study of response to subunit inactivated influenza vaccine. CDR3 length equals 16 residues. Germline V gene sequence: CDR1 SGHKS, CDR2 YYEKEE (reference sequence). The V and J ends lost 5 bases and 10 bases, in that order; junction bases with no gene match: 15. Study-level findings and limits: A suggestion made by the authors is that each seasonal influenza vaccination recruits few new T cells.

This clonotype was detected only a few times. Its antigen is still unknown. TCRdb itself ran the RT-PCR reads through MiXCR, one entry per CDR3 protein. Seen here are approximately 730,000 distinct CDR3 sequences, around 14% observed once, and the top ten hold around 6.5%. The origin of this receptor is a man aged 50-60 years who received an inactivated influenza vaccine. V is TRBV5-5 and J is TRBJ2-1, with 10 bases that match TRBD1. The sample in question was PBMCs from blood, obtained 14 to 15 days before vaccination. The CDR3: CASRIIWQRQGAEQFF. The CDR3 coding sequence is TGTGCCAGCAGAATTATATGGCAAAGACAGGGGGCGGAGCAGTTCTTC.